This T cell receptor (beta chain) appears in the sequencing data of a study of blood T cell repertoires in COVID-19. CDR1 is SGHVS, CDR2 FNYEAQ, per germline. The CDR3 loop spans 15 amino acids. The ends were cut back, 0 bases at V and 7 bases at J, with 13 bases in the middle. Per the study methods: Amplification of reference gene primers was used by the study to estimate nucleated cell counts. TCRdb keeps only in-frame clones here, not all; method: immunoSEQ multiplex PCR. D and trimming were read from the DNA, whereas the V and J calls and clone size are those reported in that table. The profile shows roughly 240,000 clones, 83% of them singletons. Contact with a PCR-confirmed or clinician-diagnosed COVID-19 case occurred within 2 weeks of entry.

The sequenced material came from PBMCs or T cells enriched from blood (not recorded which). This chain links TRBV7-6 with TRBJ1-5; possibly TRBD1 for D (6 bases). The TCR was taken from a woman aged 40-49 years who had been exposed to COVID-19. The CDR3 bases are TGTGCCAGCAGCTTAGCATCCGGGACAAGGCAGCCCCAGCATTTT. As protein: CASSLASGTRQPQHF.